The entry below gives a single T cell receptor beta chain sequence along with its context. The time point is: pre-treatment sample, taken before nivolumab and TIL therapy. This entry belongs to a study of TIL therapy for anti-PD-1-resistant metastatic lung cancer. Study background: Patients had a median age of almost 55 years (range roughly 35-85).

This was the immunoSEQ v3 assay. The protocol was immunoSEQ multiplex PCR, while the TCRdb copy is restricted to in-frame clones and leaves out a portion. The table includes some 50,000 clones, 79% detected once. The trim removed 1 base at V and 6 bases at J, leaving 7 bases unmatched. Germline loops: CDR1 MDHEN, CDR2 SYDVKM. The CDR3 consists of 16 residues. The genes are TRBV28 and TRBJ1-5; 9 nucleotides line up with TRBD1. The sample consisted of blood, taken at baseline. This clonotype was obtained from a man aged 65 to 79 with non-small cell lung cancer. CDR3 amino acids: CASSLSGQGIGQPQHF. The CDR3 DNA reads TGTGCCAGCAGTTTATCGGGACAGGGCATCGGTCAGCCCCAGCATTTT.